Listed here are 29 T cell receptor beta chains from one sample, sequenced in a study of blood T cell repertoires in COVID-19. The data were produced by immunoSEQ multiplex PCR, yet TCRdb's version contains in-frame clones alone and is incomplete. Among under 110,000 clones listed, roughly four fifths were seen once. Sequences were obtained from peripheral blood. The origin of the receptors is a woman aged 60-75 years with acute or convalescent COVID-19.

The chain uses TRBV4-1 and TRBJ2-7; 8 nucleotides align to TRBD1. The junction had 8 bases not matched to a gene; V was cut back by 2 bases and J by 2 bases. Germline V lookup: CDR1 MGHRA, CDR2 YSYEKL. The CDR3 spans 16 residues. DNA of the CDR3: TGCGCCAGCAGCCAACAGGACAGGGACGGAACCTACGAGCAGTACTTC. This codes for CASSQQDRDGTYEQYF.

The chain couples TRBV28 to TRBJ1-2, with D possibly matching TRBD1 (6 bases). V was clipped by 4 bases and J by 4 bases, with 13 bases between them. From germline, CDR1 is MDHEN and CDR2 SYDVKM. The CDR3 is 14 residues long. CDR3 sequence: CASSSGTWAYGYTF. The CDR3 bases are TGTGCCAGCAGTTCTGGGACATGGGCCTATGGCTACACCTTC.

This chain joins TRBV3-1 (or the pseudogene TRBV3-2) and TRBJ2-5; maybe TRBD2 (6 bases). V gave up 0 bases and J gave up 5 bases, with 10 bases separating them. CDR3 length equals 14 residues. Germline V lookup: CDR1 LGHDT, CDR2 YNNKEL (reference sequence). CDR3 coding DNA: TGTGCCAGCAGCCAAGATCTCGGAGGGGAGACCCAGTACTTC. Residues: CASSQDLGGETQYF.

The chain uses TRBV5-1 and TRBJ2-5; D is unclear. V lost 0 bases, J lost 2 bases, and 8 bases lay in between. The V gene's germline CDR1 is SGHRS and CDR2 YFSETQ. This CDR3 is 14 amino acids long. In DNA form, the CDR3 reads TGCGCCAGCAGCTTGGAAGCGAGTCAAGAGACCCAGTACTTC. Its translation: CASSLEASQETQYF.

The rearrangement joins TRBV2 to TRBJ2-1, with D perhaps matching TRBD2 (6 bases). Germline CDR1 is SNHLY and CDR2 is FYNNEI. The CDR3 sequence is 13 residues long. V lost 4 bases, J lost 10 bases, and 14 bases lay in between. The CDR3 is CASSGLGGGEQFF. CDR3 DNA sequence: TGTGCCAGCAGTGGACTCGGGGGAGGCGAGCAGTTCTTC.

V usage is TRBV4-2 and J usage is TRBJ1-4; 7 bases line up with TRBD1. After removal of 3 bases from V and 6 bases from J, the junction contained 7 bases not matched to a gene. Germline V gene lookup returns CDR1 LGHNA and CDR2 YNFKEQ. The CDR3 totals 15 residues. The CDR3 region is CASSQKGQLDEKLFF. The CDR3 nucleotides are TGTGCCAGCAGCCAGAAGGGACAGTTGGATGAAAAACTGTTTTTT.

In nucleotides, the CDR3 is TGTGCCAGCAGCTTAGCGGCAGGTAGCACAGATACGCAGTATTTT. Residues: CASSLAAGSTDTQYF. The V gene is TRBV11-2, the J gene TRBJ2-3; D remains unclear. The germline V gene has CDR1 SGHAT and CDR2 FQNNGV. V was clipped by 1 base and J by 0 bases, with 8 bases between them. The CDR3 runs 15 residues.

This clone has a count of ten or more. This chain links TRBV29-1 with TRBJ2-7, with D unresolved. With 4 bases removed from V and 3 bases from J, the gap between germline ends came to 7 bases. Germline loops: CDR1 SQVTM, CDR2 ANQGSEA. The CDR3 runs to 11 residues. CDR3 DNA sequence: TGCAGCGTTGCGCAGGACTACGAGCAGTACTTC. The encoded protein is CSVAQDYEQYF.

The CDR3 sequence is CASSAAGSGNNEQFF. DNA of the CDR3: TGTGCCAGCAGTGCCGCCGGGTCCGGTAACAATGAGCAGTTCTTC. V is TRBV25-1 and J is TRBJ2-1, with unresolved D. Germline V lookup: CDR1 MGHDK, CDR2 SYGVNS. The V and J ends lost 4 bases and 5 bases respectively, with 15 bases between them. The CDR3 covers 15 residues.

Written as DNA, the CDR3 is TGTGCCAGCAGTCCCGGGACAGGGACCCGGACCTTC. This translates into CASSPGTGTRTF. This sequence joins TRBV2 and TRBJ1-2; 9 bases are shared with TRBD1. Germline-derived CDR1 and CDR2 are SNHLY and FYNNEI. Trimming cost V 5 bases and J 14 bases; bases outside gene matches: 9. The CDR3 runs to 12 residues.

This clone was counted a single time. The rearrangement joins TRBV5-4 to TRBJ2-7; tentatively, D is TRBD1 (6 bases). The germline V gene has CDR1 SGHNT and CDR2 YYREEE (reference sequence). The V gene lost 3 bases and the J gene lost 1 base, with 11 bases spanning the gap. The CDR3 runs 14 residues. The CDR3 nucleotides are TGTGCCAGCAGCTCGCCCGACAGGTCCTACGAGCAGTACTTC. Translating gives CASSSPDRSYEQYF.

The genes are TRBV3-1 (or the pseudogene TRBV3-2) and TRBJ1-2; D perhaps matches TRBD1 (5 bases). Germline-derived CDR1 and CDR2 are LGHDT and YNNKEL (reference sequence). The V end lost 0 bases, the J end lost 8 bases, and 13 bases lay between the germline ends. The CDR3 runs to 14 residues. In nucleotides, the CDR3 is TGTGCCAGCAGCCAAGACCCCAGGGTTCAGGGCTACACCTTC. Encoded protein: CASSQDPRVQGYTF.

The chain joins TRBV3-1 (or the pseudogene TRBV3-2) to TRBJ1-2; 7 bases are shared with TRBD1. Germline values: CDR1 LGHDT, CDR2 YNNKEL (reference sequence). This CDR3 has 14 amino acids. With V trimmed by 4 bases and J by 3 bases, 5 bases remained unmatched. The CDR3 loop is CASSPQTGHYGYTF. CDR3 bases: TGTGCCAGCAGCCCTCAGACAGGGCACTATGGCTACACCTTC.

V is TRBV19 and J is TRBJ2-5, with D tentatively TRBD2 (6 bases). CDR1 is LNHDA, CDR2 SQIVND, per germline (reference sequence). The CDR3 length is 18 residues. V lost 5 bases, J lost 5 bases, and 27 bases lay in between. This CDR3 reads CASSGPPNRLGGGETQYF. In DNA form, the CDR3 reads TGTGCCAGTAGTGGACCCCCAAACCGACTAGGAGGTGGCGAGACCCAGTACTTC.

Here the CDR3 DNA reads TGTGCCAGCAGCGGTCGGGACACCTCTGGAAACACCATATATTTT. It codes for CASSGRDTSGNTIYF. J is TRBJ1-3 and V is TRBV5-6, with D perhaps TRBD1 (6 bases). V dropped 4 bases and J dropped 0 bases, with 11 bases sitting between them. Looked up from germline, CDR1 is SGHDT and CDR2 is YYEEEE. The CDR3 sequence is 15 residues long.

This rearrangement joins TRBV11-2 to TRBJ1-1; 7 bases match TRBD1. Germline CDR1 reads SGHAT; CDR2 reads FQNNGV. Losses at the gene ends were 5 bases for V and 2 bases for J; bases not matched to a gene: 8. The CDR3 extends over 15 amino acids. CDR3 residues: CASSPTGQVNTEAFF. DNA for the CDR3: TGTGCCAGCAGCCCCACCGGACAGGTAAACACTGAAGCTTTCTTT.

The genes are TRBV18 and TRBJ2-1; 7 nucleotides agree with TRBD1. Germline values: CDR1 KGHSH, CDR2 LQKENI. The junction had 5 bases not matched to a gene; V was cut back by 3 bases and J by 9 bases. This CDR3 is 13 amino acids long. The chain's CDR3 is CASSPDREGEQFF. In nucleotides, the CDR3 is TGTGCCAGCTCACCCGACAGGGAAGGTGAGCAGTTCTTC.

The V and J genes are TRBV18 and TRBJ1-5; D is perhaps TRBD1 (5 bases). The CDR3 consists of 14 residues. Germline-derived CDR1 and CDR2 are KGHSH and LQKENI. V shed 0 bases and J shed 4 bases, with 7 bases lying between them. The CDR3 spells CASSPPEGNQPQHF. The DNA of the CDR3 is TGTGCCAGCTCACCACCGGAGGGGAATCAGCCCCAGCATTTT.

The chain employs TRBV7-9 and TRBJ2-7, with TRBD1 as a possible D gene (7 bases). The CDR3 is 16 residues long. V lost 1 base, J lost 2 bases, and 15 bases lay in between. Germline V lookup: CDR1 SEHNR, CDR2 FQNEAQ (reference sequence). CDR3 sequence reads: CASSLVWAGGTYEQYF. The CDR3 region has the DNA TGTGCCAGCAGCTTAGTATGGGCAGGGGGGACCTACGAGCAGTACTTC.

This clone was seen a handful of times. The V gene is TRBV5-6, the J gene TRBJ2-7, with D possibly TRBD1 on 6 matching bases. V gave up 0 bases and J gave up 4 bases, with 20 bases separating them. CDR1 SGHDT and CDR2 YYEEEE come from the germline V gene. This CDR3 contains 17 residues. The CDR3 DNA follows: TGTGCCAGCAGCTTGGCTCTACTGGGACACCCTTCGTACGAGCAGTACTTC. Translation: CASSLALLGHPSYEQYF.

V and J are TRBV7-9 and TRBJ1-1, with D uncertain. The V gene lost 4 bases and the J gene lost 4 bases, with 13 bases spanning the gap. Germline assignment: CDR1 SEHNR and CDR2 FQNEAQ (reference sequence). This CDR3 is built from 14 residues. CDR3 loop: CASSSIARVTEAFF. The CDR3 nucleotides are TGTGCCAGCAGCTCGATCGCCCGAGTCACTGAAGCTTTCTTT.

This rearrangement joins TRBV18 to TRBJ1-1; 9 bases line up with TRBD1. The V segment lost 5 bases and the J segment 5 bases; nucleotides outside the gene matches: 3. The CDR3 sequence is 13 residues long. Germline V CDR1 and CDR2: KGHSH, LQKENI. This CDR3 is CASSTGGSTEAFF. CDR3 nucleotides: TGTGCCAGCTCAACAGGGGGCAGTACTGAAGCTTTCTTT.

The chain recombines TRBV6-5 with TRBJ2-2; D is perhaps TRBD1 (5 bases). Trimming shortened V by 4 bases and J by 0 bases, and 9 bases separated the two germline ends. CDR3 length: 15 amino acids. From germline, CDR1 is MNHEY and CDR2 SVGAGI. This chain's CDR3 is CASSSGQANTGELFF. The CDR3 DNA is TGTGCCAGCAGTTCCGGACAAGCGAACACCGGGGAGCTGTTTTTT.

The chain couples TRBV10-3 to TRBJ2-7, with a tentative D call TRBD1 (5 bases). Trimming cost V 7 bases and J 6 bases, with 16 bases left between them. There are 13 residues in the CDR3. Germline CDR1 and CDR2: ENHRY and SYGVKD. This CDR3 reads CAITSAQGGEQYF. The CDR3 DNA follows: TGTGCCATCACCTCAGCCCAGGGCGGCGAGCAGTACTTC.

A single count supports this clone. The V gene is TRBV5-6, the J gene TRBJ1-6; tentative D call: TRBD1 (5 bases). Trimming stripped 4 bases from V and 10 bases from J, with 15 bases between. The CDR3 length is 14 residues. CDR1 is SGHDT, CDR2 YYEEEE, per germline. The CDR3 bases are TGTGCCAGCAGCGGGGCCCTAGTTGCGTCACCCCTCCACTTT. It is translated as CASSGALVASPLHF.

The CDR3 region is CASSLGSGTGGRSPLHF. DNA for the CDR3: TGTGCCAGCAGCTTAGGATCCGGGACAGGGGGTAGATCACCCCTCCACTTT. The chain couples TRBV7-9 to TRBJ1-6; TRBD1 agrees at 11 bases. Germline V gene sequence: CDR1 SEHNR, CDR2 FQNEAQ (reference sequence). This CDR3 has 17 residues. V lost 1 base and J lost 10; bases outside the gene matches: 9.

This clone came up a few times. This chain uses TRBV3-1 (or the pseudogene TRBV3-2) with TRBJ1-5, with 7 nucleotides matching TRBD1. From germline, CDR1 is LGHDT and CDR2 YNNKEL (reference sequence). The CDR3 has 12 amino acids. The J segment lost 9 bases and the V segment lost 9 bases, leaving 8 bases of the junction unmatched. The DNA of the CDR3 is TGTGCCAGTGACAGGGCCCATCGGCCCCAGCATTTT. This codes for CASDRAHRPQHF.

The chain uses TRBV6-5 and TRBJ1-4, with 7 bases aligning to TRBD1. Germline-derived CDR1 and CDR2 are MNHEY and SVGAGI. J lost 7 bases, V lost 4 bases, and 9 bases had no gene match. The CDR3 extends over 15 amino acids. CDR3 bases: TGTGCCAGCAGTTTCCTTCACAGGGGTGCTGAAAAACTGTTTTTT. Its translation is CASSFLHRGAEKLFF.

This chain uses TRBV27 with TRBJ2-3, with unresolved D. The CDR3 runs 13 residues. CDR1 is MNHEY and CDR2 is SMNVEV in the germline V gene (reference sequence). Between the trimmed V and J ends, which lost 5 bases and 2 bases, there was a span of 8 bases. CDR3 sequence: CASSRLDTDTQYF. The CDR3 DNA sequence: TGTGCCAGCAGTCGTTTAGACACAGATACGCAGTATTTT.